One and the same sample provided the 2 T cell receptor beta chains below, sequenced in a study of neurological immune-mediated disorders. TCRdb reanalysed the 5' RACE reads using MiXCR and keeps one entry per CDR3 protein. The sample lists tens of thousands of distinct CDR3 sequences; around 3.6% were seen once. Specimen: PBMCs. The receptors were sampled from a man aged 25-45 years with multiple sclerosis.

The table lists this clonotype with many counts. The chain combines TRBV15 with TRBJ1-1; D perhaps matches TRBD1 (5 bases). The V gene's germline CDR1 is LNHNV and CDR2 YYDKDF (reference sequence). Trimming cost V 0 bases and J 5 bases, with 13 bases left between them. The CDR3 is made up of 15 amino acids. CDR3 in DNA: TGTGCCACCAGCAGAGATTTGGGGGGGAGTACTGAAGCTTTCTTT. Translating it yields CATSRDLGGSTEAFF.

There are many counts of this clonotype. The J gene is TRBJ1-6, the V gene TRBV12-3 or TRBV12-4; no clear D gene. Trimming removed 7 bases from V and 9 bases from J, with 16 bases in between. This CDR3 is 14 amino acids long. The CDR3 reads CASTTNGVGSPLHF. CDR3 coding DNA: TGTGCCAGCACCACGAACGGAGTGGGTTCACCCCTCCACTTT.